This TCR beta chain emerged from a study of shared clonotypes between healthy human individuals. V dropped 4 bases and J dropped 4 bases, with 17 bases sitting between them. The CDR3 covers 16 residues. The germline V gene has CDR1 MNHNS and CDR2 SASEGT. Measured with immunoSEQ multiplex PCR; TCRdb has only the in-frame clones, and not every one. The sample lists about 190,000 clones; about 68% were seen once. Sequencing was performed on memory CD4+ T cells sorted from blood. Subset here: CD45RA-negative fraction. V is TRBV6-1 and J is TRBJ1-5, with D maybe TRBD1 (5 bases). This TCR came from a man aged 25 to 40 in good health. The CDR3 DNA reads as TGTGCCAGCAGTGCCCAATCACGGGGGGGGAATCAGCCCCAGCATTTT. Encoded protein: CASSAQSRGGNQPQHF.